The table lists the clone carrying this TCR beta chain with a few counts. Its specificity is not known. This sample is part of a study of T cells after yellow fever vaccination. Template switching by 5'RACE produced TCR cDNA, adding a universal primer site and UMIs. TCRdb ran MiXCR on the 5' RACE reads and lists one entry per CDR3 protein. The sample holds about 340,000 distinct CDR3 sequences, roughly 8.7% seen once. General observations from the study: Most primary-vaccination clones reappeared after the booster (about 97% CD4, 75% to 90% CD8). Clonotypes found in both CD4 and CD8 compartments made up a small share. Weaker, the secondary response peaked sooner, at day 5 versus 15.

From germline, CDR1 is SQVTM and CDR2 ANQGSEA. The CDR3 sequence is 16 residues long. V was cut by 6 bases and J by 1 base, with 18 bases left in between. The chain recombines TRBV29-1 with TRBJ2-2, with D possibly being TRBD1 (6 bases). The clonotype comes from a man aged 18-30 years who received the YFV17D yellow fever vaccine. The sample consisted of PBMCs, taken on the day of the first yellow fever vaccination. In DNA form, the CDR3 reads TGCAGCGTAATCCTTTCTGAACAGGGGAACACCGGGGAGCTGTTTTTT. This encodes CSVILSEQGNTGELFF.